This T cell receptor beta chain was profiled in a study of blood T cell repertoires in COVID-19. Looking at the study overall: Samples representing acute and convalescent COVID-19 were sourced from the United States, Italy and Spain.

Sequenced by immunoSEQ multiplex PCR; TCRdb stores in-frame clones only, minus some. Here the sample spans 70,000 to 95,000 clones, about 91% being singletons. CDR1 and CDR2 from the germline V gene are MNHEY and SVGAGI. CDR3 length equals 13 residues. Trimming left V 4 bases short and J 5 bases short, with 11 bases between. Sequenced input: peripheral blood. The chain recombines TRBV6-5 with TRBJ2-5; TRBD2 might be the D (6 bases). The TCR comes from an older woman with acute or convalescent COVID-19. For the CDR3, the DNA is TGTGCCAGCAGTTCCCGGGAGCGGGAGACCCAGTACTTC. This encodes CASSSRERETQYF.